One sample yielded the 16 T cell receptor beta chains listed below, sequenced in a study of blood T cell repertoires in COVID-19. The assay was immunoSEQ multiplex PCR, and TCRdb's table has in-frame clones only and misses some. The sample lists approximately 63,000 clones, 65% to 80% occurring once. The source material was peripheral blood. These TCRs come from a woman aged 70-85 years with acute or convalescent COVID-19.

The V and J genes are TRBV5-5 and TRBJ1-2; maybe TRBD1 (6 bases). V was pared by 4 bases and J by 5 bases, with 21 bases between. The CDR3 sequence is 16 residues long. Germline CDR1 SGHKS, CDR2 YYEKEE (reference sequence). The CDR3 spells CASSPVPGHFGYGYTF. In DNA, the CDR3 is TGTGCCAGCAGCCCGGTCCCGGGACATTTTGGGTATGGCTACACCTTC. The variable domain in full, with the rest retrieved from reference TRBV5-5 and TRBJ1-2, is DAGVTQSPTHLIKTRGQQVTLRCSPISGHKSVSWYQQVLGQGPQFIFQYYEKEERGRGNFPDRFSARQFPNYSSELNVNALLLGDSALYLCASSPVPGHFGYGYTFGSGTRLTVV.

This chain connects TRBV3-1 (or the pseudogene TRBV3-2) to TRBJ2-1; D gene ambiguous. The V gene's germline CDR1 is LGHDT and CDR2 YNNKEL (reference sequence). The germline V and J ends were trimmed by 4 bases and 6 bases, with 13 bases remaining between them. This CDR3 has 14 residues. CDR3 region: CASSPRDTSNEQFF. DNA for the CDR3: TGTGCCAGCAGCCCCAGAGACACCTCCAATGAGCAGTTCTTC.

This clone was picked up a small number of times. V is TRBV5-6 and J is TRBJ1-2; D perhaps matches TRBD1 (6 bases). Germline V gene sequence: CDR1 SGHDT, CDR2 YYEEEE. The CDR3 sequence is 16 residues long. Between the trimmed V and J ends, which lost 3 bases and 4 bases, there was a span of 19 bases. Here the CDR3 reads CASSWTDSAFIYGYTF. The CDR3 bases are TGTGCCAGCAGCTGGACGGACAGCGCGTTCATCTATGGCTACACCTTC.

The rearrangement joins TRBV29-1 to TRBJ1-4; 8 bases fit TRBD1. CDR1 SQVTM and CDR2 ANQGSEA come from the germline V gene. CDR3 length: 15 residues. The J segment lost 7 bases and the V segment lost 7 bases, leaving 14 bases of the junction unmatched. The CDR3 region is CSATITGGRIEKLFF. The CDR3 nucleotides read TGCAGCGCCACCATAACAGGGGGAAGGATTGAAAAACTGTTTTTT.

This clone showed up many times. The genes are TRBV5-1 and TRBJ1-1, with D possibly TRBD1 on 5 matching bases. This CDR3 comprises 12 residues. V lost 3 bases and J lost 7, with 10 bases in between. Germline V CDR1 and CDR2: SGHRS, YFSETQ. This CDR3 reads CASSSDRGEAFF. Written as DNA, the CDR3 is TGCGCCAGCAGCTCCGACAGAGGTGAAGCTTTCTTT.

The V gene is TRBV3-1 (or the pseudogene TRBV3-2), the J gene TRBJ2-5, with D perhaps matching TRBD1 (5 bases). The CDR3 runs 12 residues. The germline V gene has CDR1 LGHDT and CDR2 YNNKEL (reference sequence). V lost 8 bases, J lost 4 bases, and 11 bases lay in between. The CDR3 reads CASAIQGETQYF. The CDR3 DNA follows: TGTGCCAGCGCGATTCAGGGAGAGACCCAGTACTTC.

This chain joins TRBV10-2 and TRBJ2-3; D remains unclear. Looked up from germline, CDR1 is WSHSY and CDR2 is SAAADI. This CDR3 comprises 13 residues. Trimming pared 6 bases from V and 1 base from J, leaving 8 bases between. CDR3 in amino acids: CASSPQGTDTQYF. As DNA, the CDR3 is TGCGCCAGCAGCCCCCAGGGCACAGATACGCAGTATTTT.

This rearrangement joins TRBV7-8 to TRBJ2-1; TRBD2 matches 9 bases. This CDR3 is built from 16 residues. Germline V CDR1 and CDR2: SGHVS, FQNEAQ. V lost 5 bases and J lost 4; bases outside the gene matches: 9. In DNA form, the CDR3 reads TGTGCCAGCAGCGATCTGCTAGCGGGGTCGTACAATGAGCAGTTCTTC. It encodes CASSDLLAGSYNEQFF. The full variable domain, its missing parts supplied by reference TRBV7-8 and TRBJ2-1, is GAGVSQSPRYKVAKRGQDVALRCDPISGHVSLFWYQQALGQGPEFLTYFQNEAQLDKSGLPSDRFFAERPEGSVSTLKIQRTQQEDSAVYLCASSDLLAGSYNEQFFGPGTRLTVL.

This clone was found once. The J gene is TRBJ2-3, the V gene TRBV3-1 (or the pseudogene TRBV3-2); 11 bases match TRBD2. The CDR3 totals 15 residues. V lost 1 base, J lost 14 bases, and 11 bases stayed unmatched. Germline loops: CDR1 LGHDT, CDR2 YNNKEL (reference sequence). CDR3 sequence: CASSQGGPTSGGGYF. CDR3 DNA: TGTGCCAGCAGCCAAGGCGGGCCTACTAGCGGGGGTGGGTATTTT.

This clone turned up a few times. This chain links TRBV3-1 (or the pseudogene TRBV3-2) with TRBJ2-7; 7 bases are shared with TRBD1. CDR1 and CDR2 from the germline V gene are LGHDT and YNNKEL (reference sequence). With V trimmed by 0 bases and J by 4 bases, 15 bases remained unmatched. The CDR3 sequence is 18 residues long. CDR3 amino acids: CASSQDLKGARLGYEQYF. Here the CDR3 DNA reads TGTGCCAGCAGCCAAGATTTAAAGGGGGCAAGGCTTGGGTACGAGCAGTACTTC.

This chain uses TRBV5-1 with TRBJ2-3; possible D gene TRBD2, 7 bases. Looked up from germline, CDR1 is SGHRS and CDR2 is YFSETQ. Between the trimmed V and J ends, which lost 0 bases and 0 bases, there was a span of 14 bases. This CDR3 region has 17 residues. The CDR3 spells CASSLGRRGPSTDTQYF. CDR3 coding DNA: TGCGCCAGCAGCTTGGGGCGGCGGGGGCCTAGCACAGATACGCAGTATTTT.

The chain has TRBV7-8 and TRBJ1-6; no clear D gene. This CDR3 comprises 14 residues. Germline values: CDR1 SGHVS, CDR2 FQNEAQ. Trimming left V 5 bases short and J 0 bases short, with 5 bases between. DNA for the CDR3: TGTGCCAGCAGCAGGAGCTCCTATAATTCACCCCTCCACTTT. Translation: CASSRSSYNSPLHF. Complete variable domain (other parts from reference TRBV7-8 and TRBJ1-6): GAGVSQSPRYKVAKRGQDVALRCDPISGHVSLFWYQQALGQGPEFLTYFQNEAQLDKSGLPSDRFFAERPEGSVSTLKIQRTQQEDSAVYLCASSRSSYNSPLHFGNGTRLTVT.

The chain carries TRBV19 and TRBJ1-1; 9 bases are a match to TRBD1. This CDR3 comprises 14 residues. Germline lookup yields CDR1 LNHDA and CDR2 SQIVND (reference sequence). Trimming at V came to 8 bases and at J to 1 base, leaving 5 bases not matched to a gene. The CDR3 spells CASLPGQGNTEAFF. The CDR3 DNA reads TGTGCCAGTCTCCCGGGACAGGGGAACACTGAAGCTTTCTTT.

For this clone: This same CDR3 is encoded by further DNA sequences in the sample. CDR3 nucleotides: TGTGCCATCCGAGGACAGCAGAACACTGAAGCTTTCTTT. It specifies CAIRGQQNTEAFF. The V gene is TRBV10-3, the J gene TRBJ1-1; possible D gene TRBD1, 6 bases. V was pared by 8 bases and J by 1 base, with 11 bases between. Germline values: CDR1 ENHRY, CDR2 SYGVKD. The CDR3 spans 13 residues.

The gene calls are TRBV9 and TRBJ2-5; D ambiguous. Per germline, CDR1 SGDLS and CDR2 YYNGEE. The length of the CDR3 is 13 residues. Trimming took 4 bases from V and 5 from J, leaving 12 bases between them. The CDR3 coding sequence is TGTGCCAGCAGCTTTAGCCCCCTTGAGACCCAGTACTTC. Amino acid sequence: CASSFSPLETQYF.

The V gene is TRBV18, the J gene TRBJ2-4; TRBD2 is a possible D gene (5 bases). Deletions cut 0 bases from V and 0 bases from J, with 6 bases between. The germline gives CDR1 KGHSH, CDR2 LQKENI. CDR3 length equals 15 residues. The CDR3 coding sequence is TGTGCCAGCTCACCACCAGGACTAGCCAAAAACATTCAGTACTTC. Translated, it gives CASSPPGLAKNIQYF.